Presented here are 18 T cell receptor beta chains from one specimen sequenced in a study of cytomegalovirus exposure and HLA in healthy donors. PCR primers comprised 60 Vbeta and 13 Jbeta primers. Profiled with immunoSEQ multiplex PCR; TCRdb holds only in-frame clones, not every one. The sample consists of 110,000 to 150,000 clones, 77% of them appearing once. Sequenced sample: PBMCs. The receptors come from a male donor in good health and CMV-seronegative.

The rearrangement links TRBV7-3 to TRBJ1-1, with D uncertain. V lost 0 bases and J lost 3, with 11 bases in between. Germline V gene lookup returns CDR1 SGHTA and CDR2 FQGTGA. The CDR3 consists of 15 residues. The CDR3 loop reads CASSLTVEAYTEAFF. The CDR3 nucleotides read TGTGCCAGCAGCTTAACGGTCGAGGCATACACTGAAGCTTTCTTT.

This clone showed up just once. V gene TRBV4-1 combines with J gene TRBJ2-7; 9 positions agree with TRBD2. The V and J ends lost 4 bases and 4 bases, in that order; junction bases with no gene match: 5. The CDR3 is 14 amino acids. Germline CDR1 MGHRA, CDR2 YSYEKL. The CDR3 bases are TGCGCCAGCAGCCTACGGACTAGCGAGTACGAGCAGTACTTC. This codes for CASSLRTSEYEQYF.

CDR3 DNA sequence: TGTGCCTGGAGCGCTTTACTGACAGGGAATCAGCCCCAGCATTTT. It codes for CAWSALLTGNQPQHF. This chain joins TRBV30 and TRBJ1-5; 7 bases align to TRBD1. The V gene's germline CDR1 is GTSNPN and CDR2 SVGIG (reference sequence). The CDR3 spans 15 residues. J was trimmed by 4 bases and V by 3 bases; bases with no gene match: 9. The variable domain in full, completed from reference TRBV30 and TRBJ1-5, reads SQTIHQWPATLVQPVGSPLSLECTVEGTSNPNLYWYRQAAGRGLQLLFYSVGIGQISSEVPQNLSASRPQDRQFILSSKKLLLSDSGFYLCAWSALLTGNQPQHFGDGTRLSIL.

This clone was seen just once. The rearrangement joins TRBV7-3 to TRBJ1-1; TRBD1 is a possible D gene (6 bases). V shed 3 bases and J shed 2 bases, with 13 bases lying between them. The CDR3 is made up of 15 amino acids. The germline V gene encodes CDR1 SGHTA and CDR2 FQGTGA. This CDR3 reads CASSFSGTQNTEAFF. The CDR3 nucleotides read TGTGCCAGCAGCTTTTCCGGGACACAAAACACTGAAGCTTTCTTT.

The chain links TRBV7-9 to TRBJ2-3; D possibly corresponds to TRBD2 (6 bases). The germline V gene has CDR1 SEHNR and CDR2 FQNEAQ (reference sequence). The CDR3 loop spans 11 amino acids. V was clipped by 7 bases and J by 9 bases, with 11 bases between them. CDR3 loop: CASTREMTQYF. CDR3 sequence (DNA): TGTGCCAGCACTCGGGAGATGACGCAGTATTTT.

This clone was picked up one time. J is TRBJ2-7 and V is TRBV4-1, with a possible D match to TRBD1 (5 bases). CDR1 is MGHRA and CDR2 is YSYEKL in the germline V gene. This CDR3 comprises 13 residues. Trimming pared 0 bases from V and 6 bases from J, leaving 9 bases between. In DNA, the CDR3 is TGCGCCAGCAGCCAAGACCCAGGGCGCGAGCAGTACTTC. It encodes CASSQDPGREQYF.

In its sample, this clone was seen once. V and J are TRBV27 and TRBJ1-2; D gene unclear. V lost 6 bases, J lost 3 bases, and 14 bases lay in between. Germline V gene lookup returns CDR1 MNHEY and CDR2 SMNVEV (reference sequence). CDR3 size: 14 residues. The CDR3: CASRSGVDYYGYTF. The CDR3 bases are TGTGCCAGCAGATCCGGGGTGGATTACTATGGCTACACCTTC.

This CDR3 reads CASMGWEGRGDTQYF. The CDR3 DNA follows: TGTGCCAGTATGGGGTGGGAGGGCCGAGGAGATACGCAGTATTTT. This chain links TRBV19 with TRBJ2-3, with 7 bases aligning to TRBD2. Germline assignment: CDR1 LNHDA and CDR2 SQIVND (reference sequence). There are 15 residues in the CDR3. The V and J ends lost 7 bases and 5 bases, in that order; junction bases with no gene match: 12.

The CDR3 nucleotides are TGCGCCAGCAGCTTGGATCTTCCCCAGGATACGCAGTATTTT. It codes for CASSLDLPQDTQYF. The rearrangement uses TRBV5-1 and TRBJ2-3; no definite D call. Germline values: CDR1 SGHRS, CDR2 YFSETQ. The CDR3 is 14 residues long. Trimming stripped 0 bases from V and 6 bases from J, with 11 bases between.

The chain links TRBV7-9 to TRBJ2-2; 12 bases agree with TRBD1. The CDR3 totals 16 residues. Germline values: CDR1 SEHNR, CDR2 FQNEAQ (reference sequence). The V gene end was trimmed by 5 bases and the J gene end by 3 bases; junction bases not matched to a gene: 4. The chain's CDR3 is CASSGRDRGHTGELFF. The CDR3, as DNA: TGTGCCAGCAGCGGACGGGACAGGGGGCACACCGGGGAGCTGTTTTTT.

This chain links TRBV11-3 with TRBJ2-6, with 12 bases lining up with TRBD2. The CDR3 sequence is 18 residues long. The V gene's germline CDR1 is SGHNT and CDR2 YENEEA. With V trimmed by 3 bases and J by 0 bases, 3 bases remained unmatched. The CDR3 region is CASSLWTSGISGANVLTF. The CDR3 region has the DNA TGTGCCAGCAGCTTGTGGACTAGCGGGATCTCTGGGGCCAACGTCCTGACTTTC.

V gene TRBV5-1 combines with J gene TRBJ2-5, with a tentative D call TRBD1 (6 bases). There are 15 residues in the CDR3. In germline, CDR1 is SGHRS, CDR2 YFSETQ. Trimming removed 5 bases at V and 4 bases at J, with 18 bases between. The CDR3 DNA sequence: TGCGCCAGCAGTTTTACACCGGGACAAGGAGAGACCCAGTACTTC. This sequence encodes CASSFTPGQGETQYF.

DNA of the CDR3: TGTGCCAGCAGTTACCGATTACAGGGGGCGCGAAACGAGCAGTACTTC. This encodes CASSYRLQGARNEQYF. This sequence joins TRBV6-5 and TRBJ2-7; 9 bases match TRBD1. The V gene's germline CDR1 is MNHEY and CDR2 SVGAGI. J was trimmed by 5 bases and V by 2 bases; bases with no gene match: 10. The CDR3 totals 16 residues.

V gene TRBV19 combines with J gene TRBJ1-6; unclear D gene. This CDR3 has 16 amino acids. V lost 5 bases and J lost 3, with 14 bases in between. Germline V lookup: CDR1 LNHDA, CDR2 SQIVND (reference sequence). The CDR3 sequence: CASSAAEGHYNSPLHF. The DNA for the CDR3 is TGTGCCAGTAGTGCCGCGGAGGGTCACTATAATTCACCCCTCCACTTT.

The chain joins TRBV10-2 to TRBJ1-1; TRBD1 agrees at 7 bases. The CDR3 sequence is 12 residues long. Unmatched junction bases numbered 1, after V lost 6 bases and J lost 3 bases. Germline V gene lookup returns CDR1 WSHSY and CDR2 SAAADI. CDR3 protein: CASSTGDTEAFF. CDR3 nucleotide sequence: TGCGCCAGCAGCACAGGGGACACTGAAGCTTTCTTT.

The chain carries TRBV7-9 and TRBJ2-1, with 8 bases identical to TRBD1. CDR3 length: 15 residues. CDR1 is SEHNR, CDR2 FQNEAQ, per germline (reference sequence). After removal of 8 bases from V and 2 bases from J, the junction contained 8 bases not matched to a gene. CDR3 sequence reads: CASGWTDRAYNEQFF. The CDR3 DNA sequence: TGTGCCAGCGGTTGGACGGACAGGGCCTACAATGAGCAGTTCTTC.

This chain uses TRBV6-5 with TRBJ2-1; 12 positions match TRBD2. Germline trimming cut 7 bases from V and 8 bases from J; bases unmatched to any gene: 9. This CDR3 spans 15 amino acids. CDR1 MNHEY and CDR2 SVGAGI come from the germline V gene. For the CDR3, the DNA is TGTGCCAGCAAGGCGACTAGCGGGAGTAGCCATGAGCAGTTCTTC. Translation gives CASKATSGSSHEQFF.

To note about this clone: At one boundary the junction diverges from the germline segment, which might be a read error. The chain is built from TRBV7-7 and TRBJ2-3; 7 bases match TRBD1. The CDR3 runs 13 residues. Germline loops: CDR1 SSHAT, CDR2 FNYEAQ (reference sequence). The CDR3 DNA sequence: TGTGCTAGCAGCTCGAGACAGGGTGGTACGCAGTATTTT. It is translated as CASSSRQGGTQYF.